Following are 21 T cell receptor beta chains from one sample sequenced in a study of T cell responses to AZD1222 COVID-19 vaccine. The table came from immunoSEQ multiplex PCR; TCRdb's copy has only in-frame clones and leaves some out. The table includes 90,000 to 120,000 clones, roughly 90% detected once. The specimen comprised peripheral blood, sampled on day 0 of AZD1222 vaccination. The receptors come from an adult in good health.

The chain uses TRBV6-2 or TRBV6-3 and TRBJ2-7, with 7 bases aligning to TRBD2. With V trimmed by 2 bases and J by 3 bases, 7 bases remained unmatched. Looked up from germline, CDR1 is MNHEY and CDR2 is SVGEGT. The CDR3 is 15 residues long. The CDR3 region has the DNA TGTGCCAGCAGTTACGGTAGCGGGCCAATCTACGAGCAGTACTTC. It codes for CASSYGSGPIYEQYF.

V is TRBV19 and J is TRBJ1-4; D is unclear. Germline V CDR1 and CDR2: LNHDA, SQIVND (reference sequence). CDR3 length: 13 residues. V gave up 4 bases and J gave up 4 bases, with 7 bases separating them. The CDR3 coding sequence is TGTGCCAGTAGTACGGAGGTTAATGAAAAACTGTTTTTT. Translating gives CASSTEVNEKLFF.

CDR3: CASSQGPSGSYEQYF. As DNA, the CDR3 is TGCGCCAGCAGCCAGGGGCCGAGCGGGAGCTACGAGCAGTACTTC. The chain is built from TRBV4-1 and TRBJ2-7; TRBD2 matches at 8 bases. V lost 3 bases and J lost 3; bases outside the gene matches: 7. Germline CDR1 is MGHRA and CDR2 is YSYEKL. This CDR3 is 15 amino acids long.

The rearrangement uses TRBV11-3 and TRBJ2-1; TRBD1 or TRBD2 may be the D gene (6 bases each). Germline CDR1 is SGHNT and CDR2 is YENEEA. The CDR3 contains 17 residues. Trimming removed 1 base at V and 4 bases at J, with 17 bases between. The CDR3 DNA follows: TGTGCCAGCAGCTTAGTGGGGGGAAGGGGGACATACAATGAGCAGTTCTTC. This sequence encodes CASSLVGGRGTYNEQFF.

The J gene is TRBJ2-5, the V gene TRBV11-3; D not resolved. Trimming cost V 5 bases and J 0 bases, with 7 bases left between them. This CDR3 is built from 13 residues. Germline values: CDR1 SGHNT, CDR2 YENEEA. CDR3 bases: TGTGCCAGCAGCCTTATGTACCAAGAGACCCAGTACTTC. It is translated as CASSLMYQETQYF.

The chain carries TRBV28 and TRBJ1-1, with D possibly being TRBD1 (5 bases). CDR3 size: 14 residues. Trimming took 5 bases from V and 10 from J, leaving 20 bases between them. The germline V gene encodes CDR1 MDHEN and CDR2 SYDVKM. In nucleotides, the CDR3 is TGTGCCAGCAGTAGGGGCGGTACAATGGTGGTAGCTTTCTTT. Translation: CASSRGGTMVVAFF.

This clone appeared a few times. The rearrangement uses TRBV25-1 and TRBJ2-1, with D possibly being TRBD1 (6 bases). The CDR3 has 16 amino acids. V was clipped by 5 bases and J by 3 bases, with 17 bases between them. Germline CDR1 reads MGHDK; CDR2 reads SYGVNS. CDR3 nucleotides: TGTGCCAGCAGTCCGCCCGGGACAAATGTCTACAATGAGCAGTTCTTC. As protein: CASSPPGTNVYNEQFF.

This clone was detected a few times. This chain uses TRBV18 with TRBJ2-3, with TRBD1 as a possible D gene (6 bases). CDR1 is KGHSH and CDR2 is LQKENI in the germline V gene. CDR3 length: 16 amino acids. V was shortened by 4 bases and J by 0 bases, with 14 bases between the two germline ends. CDR3 nucleotide sequence: TGTGCCAGCTCACTGGACAGCCTAACTAGCACAGATACGCAGTATTTT. Protein: CASSLDSLTSTDTQYF. Filled out from reference TRBV18 and TRBJ2-3, the complete variable domain reads NAGVMQNPRHLVRRRGQEARLRCSPMKGHSHVYWYRQLPEEGLKFMVYLQKENIIDESGMPKERFSAEFPKEGPSILRIQQVVRGDSAAYFCASSLDSLTSTDTQYFGPGTRLTVL.

The chain employs TRBV7-9 and TRBJ1-1, with D unclear. This CDR3 spans 14 amino acids. CDR1 SEHNR and CDR2 FQNEAQ come from the germline V gene (reference sequence). With 7 bases removed from V and 5 bases from J, the gap between germline ends came to 17 bases. CDR3 amino acids: CASTKTGGETEAFF. The CDR3 coding sequence is TGTGCCAGCACCAAAACGGGAGGTGAGACTGAAGCTTTCTTT. The variable domain in full, completed from reference TRBV7-9 and TRBJ1-1, reads DTGVSQNPRHKITKRGQNVTFRCDPISEHNRLYWYRQTLGQGPEFLTYFQNEAQLEKSRLLSDRFSAERPKGSFSTLEIQRTEQGDSAMYLCASTKTGGETEAFFGQGTRLTVV.

The chain has TRBV10-3 and TRBJ1-1; D perhaps matches TRBD1 (5 bases). The ends were cut back, 0 bases at V and 5 bases at J, with 10 bases in the middle. The CDR3 contains 14 residues. The germline V gene has CDR1 ENHRY and CDR2 SYGVKD. The CDR3 is CAISESTGVTEAFF. The CDR3 bases are TGTGCCATCAGTGAGTCGACGGGGGTGACTGAAGCTTTCTTT.

V usage is TRBV5-1 and J usage is TRBJ1-4; D possibly corresponds to TRBD1 (6 bases). This CDR3 is 15 amino acids long. Trimming left V 4 bases short and J 8 bases short, with 18 bases between. Germline loops: CDR1 SGHRS, CDR2 YFSETQ. CDR3 DNA sequence: TGCGCCAGCAGCCCCAAGGGGGTTTTGGGCGAAAAACTGTTTTTT. Amino acids: CASSPKGVLGEKLFF.

The V gene is TRBV5-1, the J gene TRBJ2-1, with TRBD2 as a possible D gene (6 bases). CDR3 length: 16 amino acids. Trimming cost V 0 bases and J 1 base, with 11 bases left between them. The germline gives CDR1 SGHRS, CDR2 YFSETQ. Here the CDR3 reads CASSLGDFPSYNEQFF. CDR3 DNA: TGCGCCAGCAGCTTGGGGGACTTCCCATCCTACAATGAGCAGTTCTTC.

The rearrangement uses TRBV7-3 and TRBJ1-2, with 7 bases identical to TRBD1. Germline CDR1 and CDR2: SGHTA and FQGTGA. The CDR3 covers 15 residues. Trimming at V came to 0 bases and at J to 10 bases, leaving 11 bases not matched to a gene. The CDR3 sequence is CASSLTGDSNGLYTF. The CDR3 DNA reads TGTGCCAGCAGCTTAACGGGGGACAGTAACGGCCTCTACACCTTC.

This clone was observed a handful of times. This rearrangement joins TRBV28 to TRBJ1-5, with a tentative D call TRBD1 (5 bases). The length of the CDR3 is 15 residues. V was shortened by 3 bases and J by 3 bases, with 12 bases between the two germline ends. CDR1 and CDR2 (germline): MDHEN, SYDVKM. The CDR3 loop is CASSFLGGYNQPQHF. The CDR3 DNA reads as TGTGCCAGCAGTTTTCTCGGGGGATACAATCAGCCCCAGCATTTT.

The V gene is TRBV5-1, the J gene TRBJ1-4; 8 nucleotides line up with TRBD1. The length of the CDR3 is 16 residues. J was trimmed by 8 bases and V by 7 bases; bases with no gene match: 16. Germline CDR1 SGHRS, CDR2 YFSETQ. CDR3 in DNA: TGCGCCAGCCAGCTTGACAGGGGCACCCCTATAGAAAAACTGTTTTTT. This encodes CASQLDRGTPIEKLFF.

This sequence joins TRBV5-6 and TRBJ1-5, with 9 bases that match TRBD1. The CDR3 extends over 16 amino acids. V was clipped by 1 base and J by 3 bases; unmatched bases: 5. The V gene's germline CDR1 is SGHDT and CDR2 YYEEEE. CDR3 in DNA: TGTGCCAGCAGCTTGTCCGGGACAGGGAACAATCAGCCCCAGCATTTT. This gives the protein CASSLSGTGNNQPQHF.

This clone occurred a few times. This chain links TRBV19 with TRBJ1-1; weak D call: TRBD1 (5 bases). The CDR3 runs 13 residues. The germline gives CDR1 LNHDA, CDR2 SQIVND (reference sequence). Trimming removed 5 bases from V and 7 bases from J, with 14 bases in between. The CDR3 spells CASSSLGVVEAFF. CDR3 in DNA: TGTGCCAGTAGTTCATTAGGGGTTGTTGAAGCTTTCTTT.

This clone was found a few times. The chain recombines TRBV6-2 or TRBV6-3 with TRBJ1-5; D unresolved. Germline V CDR1 and CDR2: MNHEY, SVGEGT. CDR3 length: 14 amino acids. V was cut by 6 bases and J by 5 bases, with 14 bases left in between. This CDR3 is CASSDIGSHQPQHF. The CDR3 DNA reads as TGTGCCAGCAGCGACATTGGGTCCCATCAGCCCCAGCATTTT.

This rearrangement joins TRBV28 to TRBJ1-5, with 7 bases identical to TRBD1. V was clipped by 2 bases and J by 5 bases; unmatched bases: 6. There are 15 residues in the CDR3. Germline lookup yields CDR1 MDHEN and CDR2 SYDVKM. CDR3 sequence: CASSLEGAQHQPQHF. As DNA, the CDR3 is TGTGCCAGCAGTTTAGAGGGGGCGCAGCATCAGCCCCAGCATTTT. Looking up the rest from reference TRBV28 and TRBJ1-5 gives the full variable domain: DVKVTQSSRYLVKRTGEKVFLECVQDMDHENMFWYRQDPGLGLRLIYFSYDVKMKEKGDIPEGYSVSREKKERFSLILESASTNQTSMYLCASSLEGAQHQPQHFGDGTRLSIL.

The V and J genes are TRBV7-2 and TRBJ1-3; the D gene is possibly TRBD1 (6 bases). V dropped 3 bases and J dropped 6 bases, with 12 bases sitting between them. From germline, CDR1 is SGHTA and CDR2 FQGNSA. CDR3 length equals 14 residues. The CDR3 protein is CASSFSGGLNTIYF. The CDR3, as DNA: TGTGCCAGCAGCTTCTCGGGGGGCTTAAACACCATATATTTT. The full variable domain, its missing parts supplied by reference TRBV7-2 and TRBJ1-3, is GAGVSQSPSNKVTEKGKDVELRCDPISGHTALYWYRQSLGQGLEFLIYFQGNSAPDKSGLPSDRFSAERTGGSVSTLTIQRTQQEDSAVYLCASSFSGGLNTIYFGEGSWLTVV.

This clone was seen a single time. This chain links TRBV5-4 with TRBJ1-5; D is undetermined. CDR1 and CDR2 from the germline V gene are SGHNT and YYREEE (reference sequence). The V gene lost 0 bases and the J gene lost 5 bases, with 9 bases spanning the gap. The CDR3 loop spans 14 amino acids. Here the CDR3 reads CASSLGAGDQPQHF. The CDR3 DNA reads TGTGCCAGCAGCTTGGGGGCCGGGGATCAGCCCCAGCATTTT.